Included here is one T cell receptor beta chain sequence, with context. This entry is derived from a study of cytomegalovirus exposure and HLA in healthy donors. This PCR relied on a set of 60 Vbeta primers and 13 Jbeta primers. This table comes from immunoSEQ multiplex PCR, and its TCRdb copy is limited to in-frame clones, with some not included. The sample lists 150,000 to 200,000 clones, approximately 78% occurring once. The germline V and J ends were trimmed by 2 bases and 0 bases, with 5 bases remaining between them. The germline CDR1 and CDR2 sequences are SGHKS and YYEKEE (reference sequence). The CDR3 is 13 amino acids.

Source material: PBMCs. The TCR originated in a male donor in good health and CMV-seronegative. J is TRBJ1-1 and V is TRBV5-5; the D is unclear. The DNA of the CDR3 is TGTGCCAGCAGCTTCGACATGAACACTGAAGCTTTCTTT. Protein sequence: CASSFDMNTEAFF.